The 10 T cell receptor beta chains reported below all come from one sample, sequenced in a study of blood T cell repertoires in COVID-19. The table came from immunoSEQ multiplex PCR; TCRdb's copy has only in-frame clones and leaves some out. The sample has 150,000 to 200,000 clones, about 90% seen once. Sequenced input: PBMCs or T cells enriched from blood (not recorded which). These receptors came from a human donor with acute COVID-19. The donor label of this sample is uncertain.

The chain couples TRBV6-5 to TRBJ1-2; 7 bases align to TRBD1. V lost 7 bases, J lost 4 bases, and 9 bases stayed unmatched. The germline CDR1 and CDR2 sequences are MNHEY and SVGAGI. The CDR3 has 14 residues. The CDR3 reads CASKWTGESYGYTF. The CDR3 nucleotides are TGTGCCAGCAAATGGACAGGCGAGAGCTATGGCTACACCTTC.

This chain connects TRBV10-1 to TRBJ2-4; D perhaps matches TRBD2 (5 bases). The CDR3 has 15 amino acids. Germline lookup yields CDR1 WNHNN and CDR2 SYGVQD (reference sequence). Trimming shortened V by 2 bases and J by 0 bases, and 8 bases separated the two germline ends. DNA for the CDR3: TGCGCCAGCAGTGAGGGAGGATTAGCCAAAAACATTCAGTACTTC. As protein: CASSEGGLAKNIQYF.

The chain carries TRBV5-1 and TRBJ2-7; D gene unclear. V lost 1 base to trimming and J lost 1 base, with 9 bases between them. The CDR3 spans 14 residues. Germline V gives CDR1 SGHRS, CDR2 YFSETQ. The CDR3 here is CASSLSPGSYEQYF. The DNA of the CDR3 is TGCGCCAGCAGCTTGTCCCCAGGTTCCTACGAGCAGTACTTC.

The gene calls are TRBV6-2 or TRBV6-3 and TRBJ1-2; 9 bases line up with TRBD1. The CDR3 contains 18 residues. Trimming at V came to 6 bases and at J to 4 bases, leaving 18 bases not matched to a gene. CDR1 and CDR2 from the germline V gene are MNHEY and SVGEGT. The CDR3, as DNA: TGTGCCAGCAGCCCCCTAGCCGGACAGGGGCCGGGTGCCTATGGCTACACCTTC. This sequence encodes CASSPLAGQGPGAYGYTF.

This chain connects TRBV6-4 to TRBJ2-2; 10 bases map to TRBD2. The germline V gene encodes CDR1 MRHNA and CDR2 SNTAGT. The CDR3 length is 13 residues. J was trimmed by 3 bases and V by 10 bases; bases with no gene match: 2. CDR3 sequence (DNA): TGTGCCACCGGGACTAGCGACACCGGGGAGCTGTTTTTT. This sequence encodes CATGTSDTGELFF.

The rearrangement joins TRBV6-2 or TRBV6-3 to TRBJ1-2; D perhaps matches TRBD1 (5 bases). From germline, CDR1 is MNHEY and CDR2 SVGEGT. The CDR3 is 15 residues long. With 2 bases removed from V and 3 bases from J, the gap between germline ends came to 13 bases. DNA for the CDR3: TGTGCCAGCAGTTACCAGGGCAGCCGCCACTATGGCTACACCTTC. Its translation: CASSYQGSRHYGYTF.

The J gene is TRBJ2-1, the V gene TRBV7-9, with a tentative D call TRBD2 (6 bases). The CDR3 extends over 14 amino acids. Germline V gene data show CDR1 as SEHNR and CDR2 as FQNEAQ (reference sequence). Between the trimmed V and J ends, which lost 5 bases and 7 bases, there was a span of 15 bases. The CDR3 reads CASSLGTGGNEQFF. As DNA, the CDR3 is TGTGCCAGCAGCCTTGGGACTGGGGGGAATGAGCAGTTCTTC.

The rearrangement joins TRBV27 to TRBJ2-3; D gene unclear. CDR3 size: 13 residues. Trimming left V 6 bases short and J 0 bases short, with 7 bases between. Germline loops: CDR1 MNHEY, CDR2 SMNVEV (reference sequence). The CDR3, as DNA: TGTGCCAGCAGGCCTAGGAGCACAGATACGCAGTATTTT. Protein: CASRPRSTDTQYF.

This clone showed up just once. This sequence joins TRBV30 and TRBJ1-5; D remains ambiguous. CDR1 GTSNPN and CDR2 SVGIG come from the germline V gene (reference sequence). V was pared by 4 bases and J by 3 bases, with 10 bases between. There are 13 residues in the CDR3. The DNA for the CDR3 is TGTGCCTGGAATTCAGGTATCAATCAGCCCCAGCATTTT. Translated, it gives CAWNSGINQPQHF.

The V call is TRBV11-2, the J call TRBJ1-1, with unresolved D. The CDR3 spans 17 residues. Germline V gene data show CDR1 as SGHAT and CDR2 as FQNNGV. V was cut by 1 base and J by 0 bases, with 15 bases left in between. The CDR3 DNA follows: TGTGCCAGCAGCTTAGCTCGGCGGTATAACATGAACACTGAAGCTTTCTTT. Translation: CASSLARRYNMNTEAFF.